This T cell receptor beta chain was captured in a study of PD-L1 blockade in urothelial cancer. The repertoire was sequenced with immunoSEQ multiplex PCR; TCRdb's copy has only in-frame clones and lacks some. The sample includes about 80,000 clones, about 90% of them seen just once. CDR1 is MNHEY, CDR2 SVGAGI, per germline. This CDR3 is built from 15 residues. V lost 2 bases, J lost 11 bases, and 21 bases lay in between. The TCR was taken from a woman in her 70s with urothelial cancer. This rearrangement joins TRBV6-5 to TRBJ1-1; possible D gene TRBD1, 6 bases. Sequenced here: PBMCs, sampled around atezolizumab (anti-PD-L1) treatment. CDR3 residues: CASSYSYRVPRAAFF. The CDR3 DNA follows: TGTGCCAGCAGTTACAGCTACAGGGTCCCGAGGGCCGCTTTCTTT.